This T cell receptor beta chain derives from a study of T cells in localized non-small cell lung cancer. On this clone itself: The antigen remains undetermined.

The assay was immunoSEQ multiplex PCR, and TCRdb's table has in-frame clones only and misses some. The sample contains around 39,000 clones, 88% of which appear only once. The V end lost 5 bases, the J end lost 0 bases, and 6 bases lay between the germline ends. The CDR3 runs 13 residues. The germline V gene has CDR1 SNHLY and CDR2 FYNNEI. The study's findings and limits: Sequencing involved a lone tumor region, leaving heterogeneity possible. Median roughly 57 top-100 tumor clones were shared with paired adjacent lung.

Sequencing was performed on peripheral blood, taken before any cancer treatment. The chain is built from TRBV2 and TRBJ2-3; D is perhaps TRBD2 (6 bases). The sequence derives from a woman between 35 and 75 years old with stage I lung adenocarcinoma. CDR3 bases: TGTGCCAGCAGTAGCGGGAGCACAGATACGCAGTATTTT. It yields the protein CASSSGSTDTQYF.